The clone carrying this TCR beta chain was observed a few times. Its specificity is unknown. V was cut by 4 bases and J by 7 bases, with 14 bases left in between. The CDR3 runs to 14 residues. TCRdb used MiXCR to reprocess the 5' RACE reads, holding one entry per CDR3 protein. Among hundreds of thousands of distinct CDR3 sequences listed, under 9% were seen once. This specimen comes from a study of T cells after yellow fever vaccination. General study results and limits: Shared CD4/CD8 clonotypes were a small share, likely from convergent recombination. Post-booster reappearance was seen for most primary-vaccination clones (roughly 96% CD4, roughly 86% CD8).

Sample: CD4+ T cells sorted from PBMCs, taken 5 days after the yellow fever booster vaccination. The clonotype originates from a young man who received the YFV17D yellow fever vaccine. The chain links TRBV12-3 or TRBV12-4 to TRBJ1-5; a possible D gene is TRBD1 (5 bases). The CDR3 DNA is TGTGCCAGCAGTTCTAGGGGAGGCCGACAGCCCCAGCATTTT. This sequence encodes CASSSRGGRQPQHF.